These T cell receptor beta chains were read from a single sample in a study of blood T cell repertoires in COVID-19. TCRdb's table, derived via immunoSEQ multiplex PCR, lists solely in-frame clones and lacks some. The sample consists of hundreds of thousands of clones, approximately 86% of them appearing once. Material: peripheral blood. The receptors stem from a woman between 50 and 59 years old with active or convalescent COVID-19. Each CDR3 is given with its conserved first and last residue.

j_call v_call cdr3_aa
TRBJ2-1 TRBV5-4 CASSLDSLNEQFF
TRBJ2-4 TRBV6-1 CASSERRTSGWQAKNIQYF
TRBJ2-7 TRBV11-3 CASSLRQGYEQYF
TRBJ2-2 TRBV7-2 CASSSRREGNTGELFF
TRBJ2-3 TRBV2 CASHYRTGPQYF
TRBJ2-5 TRBV6-5 CASSYSSGYQETQYF
TRBJ1-2 TRBV27 CASSFSAAQNYGYTF
TRBJ2-3 TRBV12-5 CASGLRGSTDTQYF
TRBJ1-1 TRBV7-8 CASSLDGGGTEAFF
TRBJ2-1 TRBV12-5 CASGLVNIGNEQFF
TRBJ2-1 TRBV6-5 CASSYSGGEQFF
TRBJ2-5 TRBV5-6 CASTRGPGEMETQYF
TRBJ2-4 TRBV5-1 CASSFLGQGENIQYF
TRBJ1-2 TRBV18 CASSPPRLNPSYGYTF
TRBJ2-6 TRBV10-3 CATSTSGTGYPGANVLTF
TRBJ1-1 TRBV5-1 CASSQGQGTEAFF
TRBJ2-5 TRBV11-2 CASSLEVGVLGTQYF
TRBJ2-3 TRBV18 CASSPIAASTDTQYF
TRBJ2-2 TRBV29-1 CSVARDTNTGELFF
TRBJ1-3 TRBV14 CASSHRTGRSSGNTIYF
TRBJ2-7 TRBV14 CASSPTAGGYEQYF
TRBJ1-1 TRBV7-2 CASSSRGQGEAFF
TRBJ1-1 TRBV5-6 CASFLGWNTEAFF
TRBJ1-2 TRBV29-1 CSLRRQGAGGYGYTF
TRBJ1-2 TRBV6-5 CASSHWTAGYTF
TRBJ2-7 TRBV2 CASSLIRDSLYEQYF
TRBJ1-1 TRBV7-9 CASSPWDRERGAFF
TRBJ2-7 TRBV6-2/TRBV6-3 CASSRTSGQAYEQYF
TRBJ2-3 TRBV19 CASSIAGSGQYF
TRBJ1-2 TRBV19 CASSTWDSSYTF
TRBJ2-1 TRBV5-1 CASSPQGGSYNEQFF
TRBJ2-7 TRBV19 CASSTGLGGWSYEQYF
TRBJ1-5 TRBV20-1 CSASVAGSQQPQHF
TRBJ2-1 TRBV7-6 CASSLERDNNEQFF
TRBJ2-7 TRBV5-1 CASSLVGQGAGEQYF
TRBJ2-7 TRBV12-5 CASGLPTRLAGVYEQYF
TRBJ2-1 TRBV4-1 CASSPFKRGVSYNEQFF
TRBJ1-2 TRBV10-1 CASSEEGGAGYTF
TRBJ1-5 TRBV7-8 CASSSLTGDSNQPQHF
TRBJ2-1 TRBV9 CASSVVGSGGQTYNEQFF
TRBJ2-3 TRBV14 CASSQLGPGSADTQYF
TRBJ2-1 TRBV19 CASSITGGRNNEQFF
TRBJ1-4 TRBV5-4 CASSLGTFGGPRANEKLFF
TRBJ2-7 TRBV2 CASSLDTGIRYF
TRBJ2-1 TRBV6-1 CASSEASGYNEQFF
TRBJ2-5 TRBV5-4 CASSWRTGRREETQYF
TRBJ2-3 TRBV4-2 CASSQEGQGDTQYF
TRBJ2-3 TRBV7-2 CASSPGLAGDTQYF
TRBJ1-1 TRBV4-2 CASSQGSPEAFF
TRBJ2-1 TRBV3-1/TRBV3-2 CASSQGWQSYNEQFF
TRBJ2-5 TRBV6-5 CASSPLDREQETQYF
TRBJ1-1 TRBV7-9 CASSLSKTKAFF
TRBJ1-3 TRBV5-1 CASSLVPIVNSGNTIYF